Listed here is a single T cell receptor (beta chain). TCRdb keeps only in-frame clones here, not all; method: immunoSEQ multiplex PCR. Of about 400,000 clones in the sample, roughly nine tenths were seen once. The entry originates in a study of blood T cell repertoires in COVID-19. V was pared by 5 bases and J by 14 bases, with 13 bases of the junction left unmatched. This CDR3 has 14 amino acids. Germline values: CDR1 SGHTA, CDR2 FQGNSA. Sequenced sample: PBMCs or T cells enriched from blood (not recorded which). This sequence was found in a woman in her 30s who had recovered from COVID-19. The V and J genes are TRBV7-2 and TRBJ1-2, with TRBD1 matching 11 bases. For the CDR3, the DNA is TGTGCCAGCAGCGCCCCCGGGACAGGGGGGACGAAAACCTTC. Translated, it gives CASSAPGTGGTKTF.